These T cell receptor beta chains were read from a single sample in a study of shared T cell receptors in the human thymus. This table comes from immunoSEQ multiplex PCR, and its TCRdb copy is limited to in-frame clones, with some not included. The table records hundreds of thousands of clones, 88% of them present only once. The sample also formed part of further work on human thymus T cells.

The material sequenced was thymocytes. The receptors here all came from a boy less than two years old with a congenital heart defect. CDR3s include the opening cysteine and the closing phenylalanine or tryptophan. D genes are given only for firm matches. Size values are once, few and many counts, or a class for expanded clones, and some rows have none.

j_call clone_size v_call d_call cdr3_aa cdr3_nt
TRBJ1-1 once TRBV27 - CASSLLKGGNTEAFF TGTGCCAGCAGTTTACTCAAAGGGGGGAACACTGAAGCTTTCTTT
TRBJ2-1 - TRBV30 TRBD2 CAWSPNPSGPYNEQFF TGTGCCTGGAGTCCAAATCCTAGCGGGCCCTACAATGAGCAGTTCTTC
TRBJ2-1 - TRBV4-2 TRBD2 CASSQDGGTSGSPLGNEQFF TGTGCCAGCAGCCAAGATGGGGGCACTAGCGGGAGTCCTCTGGGCAATGAGCAGTTCTTC
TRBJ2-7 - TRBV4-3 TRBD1 CASSQDGQGTGDSSYEQYF TGCGCCAGCAGCCAAGATGGCCAGGGGACAGGGGATAGCTCCTACGAGCAGTACTTC
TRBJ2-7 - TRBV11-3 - CASSLDRGWVTYEQYF TGTGCCAGCAGCTTAGATAGGGGTTGGGTCACCTACGAGCAGTACTTC
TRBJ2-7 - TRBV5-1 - CASSLASGPTEQYF TGCGCCAGCAGCTTGGCCAGCGGGCCAACCGAGCAGTACTTC
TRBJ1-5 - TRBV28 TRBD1 CASSQLRQGLSNQPQHF TGTGCCAGCAGTCAACTTCGACAGGGATTGAGCAATCAGCCCCAGCATTTT
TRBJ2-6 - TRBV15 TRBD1 CATSMSRTGFSPGANVLTF TGTGCCACCAGCATGTCCCGGACAGGGTTCTCGCCTGGGGCCAACGTCCTGACTTTC
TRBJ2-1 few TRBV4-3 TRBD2 CASSQVGTSYNEQFF TGCGCCAGCAGCCAAGTAGGGACTAGCTACAATGAGCAGTTCTTC
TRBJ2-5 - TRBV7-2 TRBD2 CASSLVIAGDFQETQYF TGTGCCAGCAGCTTAGTTATAGCGGGAGACTTCCAAGAGACCCAGTACTTC
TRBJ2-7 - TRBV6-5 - CASSYGPRGISYEQYF TGTGCCAGCAGCTACGGGCCCCGGGGAATTTCCTACGAGCAGTACTTC
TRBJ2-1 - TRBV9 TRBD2 CASSVASPDRGLAGDSSYNEQFF TGTGCCAGCAGCGTAGCCTCACCCGATCGGGGACTAGCGGGAGACAGCTCCTACAATGAGCAGTTCTTC
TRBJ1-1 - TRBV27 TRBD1 CASSLRSDRAVNTEAFF TGTGCCAGCAGTTTAAGGTCGGACAGGGCTGTGAACACTGAAGCTTTCTTT
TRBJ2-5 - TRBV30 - CAWSSRDPQETQYF TGTGCCTGGAGTTCGCGGGACCCGCAAGAGACCCAGTACTTC
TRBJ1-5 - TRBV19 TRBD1 CASRGTGDPYLIYSNQPQHF TGTGCCAGTAGGGGAACAGGGGACCCTTATCTCATTTATAGCAATCAGCCCCAGCATTTT
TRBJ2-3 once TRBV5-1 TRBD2 CASSTSGDTDTQYF TGCGCCAGCTCGACTAGCGGAGACACAGATACGCAGTATTTT
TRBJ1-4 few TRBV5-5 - CASSFSGRNEKLFF TGTGCCAGCAGCTTTAGCGGACGGAATGAAAAACTGTTTTTT
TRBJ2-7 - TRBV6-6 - CASSYSGGEQYF TGTGCCAGCAGTTACTCCGGGGGCGAGCAGTACTTC
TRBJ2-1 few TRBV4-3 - CASSQAPLASEQFF TGCGCCAGCAGCCAAGCCCCCCTGGCTAGTGAGCAGTTCTTC
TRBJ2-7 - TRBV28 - CASSYREKNYEQYF TGTGCCAGCAGTTACCGGGAGAAAAACTACGAGCAGTACTTC
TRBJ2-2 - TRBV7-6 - CASSSRGRGTTNTGELFF TGTGCCAGCAGCTCCCGGGGGCGTGGGACTACGAACACCGGGGAGCTGTTTTTT
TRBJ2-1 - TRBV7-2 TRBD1 CASSLEGPRPGGVWRQFF TGTGCCAGCAGCTTAGAAGGACCTCGTCCAGGGGGCGTGTGGAGGCAGTTCTTC
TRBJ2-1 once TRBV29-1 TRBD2 CSVGLKLYNEQFF TGCAGCGTGGGACTAAAGCTCTACAATGAGCAGTTCTTC
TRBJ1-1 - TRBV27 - CASNGENTEAFF TGTGCCAGCAACGGGGAGAACACTGAAGCTTTCTTT
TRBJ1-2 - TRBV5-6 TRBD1 CASSVGQERNYGYTF TGTGCCAGCAGCGTGGGACAGGAAAGGAACTATGGCTACACCTTC
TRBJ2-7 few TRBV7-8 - CASSHKRSSSYEQYF TGTGCCAGCAGCCACAAGCGGTCGAGCTCCTACGAGCAGTACTTC
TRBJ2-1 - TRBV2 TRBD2 CARAGLGEQFF TGTGCCAGAGCCGGACTAGGTGAGCAGTTCTTC
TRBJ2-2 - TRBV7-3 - CASSLGASRLFF TGTGCCAGCAGCTTAGGGGCGTCTCGGCTGTTTTTT
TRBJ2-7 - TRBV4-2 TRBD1 CASSQLGQGKPYEQYF TGTGCCAGCAGCCAACTGGGACAGGGGAAGCCCTACGAGCAGTACTTC
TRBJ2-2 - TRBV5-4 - CASSLKQGGVTGELFF TGTGCCAGCAGCTTGAAGCAGGGCGGAGTCACCGGGGAGCTGTTTTTT
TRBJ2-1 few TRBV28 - CASSLSPGAYNEQFF TGTGCCAGCAGTTTAAGTCCGGGGGCCTACAATGAGCAGTTCTTC
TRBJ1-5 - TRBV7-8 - CASSLGGEKGSSNQPQHF TGTGCCAGCAGCTTAGGGGGAGAAAAAGGTTCAAGCAATCAGCCCCAGCATTTT
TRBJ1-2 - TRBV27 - CASSLGQHYGYTF TGTGCCAGCAGTCTGGGACAACACTATGGCTACACCTTC
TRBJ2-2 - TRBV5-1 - CASSGAWGGPGELFF TGCGCCAGCAGCGGGGCCTGGGGGGGGCCCGGGGAGCTGTTTTTT
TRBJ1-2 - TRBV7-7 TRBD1 CASSFLGGDRGLYGYTF TGTGCTAGCAGCTTTTTAGGAGGGGACAGGGGGCTGTATGGCTACACCTTC
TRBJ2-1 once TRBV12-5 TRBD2 CASGPRGLAGDNEQFF TGTGCTAGTGGTCCCCGGGGACTAGCGGGGGACAATGAGCAGTTCTTC
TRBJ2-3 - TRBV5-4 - CASSSREEPDTQYF TGTGCCAGCAGCTCCAGGGAGGAGCCAGATACGCAGTATTTT
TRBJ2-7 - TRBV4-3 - CASSQETDYEQYF TGCGCCAGCAGCCAAGAGACAGACTACGAGCAGTACTTC
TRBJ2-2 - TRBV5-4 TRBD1 CASSFSGTGLTGELFF TGTGCCAGCAGCTTTTCTGGGACAGGACTCACCGGGGAGCTGTTTTTT
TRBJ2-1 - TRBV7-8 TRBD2 CASSLSGTSTHNEQFF TGTGCCAGCAGCCTCTCCGGGACTAGCACCCACAATGAGCAGTTCTTC
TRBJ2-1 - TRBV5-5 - CASSPRDYNEQFF TGTGCCAGCAGCCCCCGGGACTACAATGAGCAGTTCTTC
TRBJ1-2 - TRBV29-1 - CSVGREGYGYTF TGCAGCGTAGGACGGGAGGGTTATGGCTACACCTTC
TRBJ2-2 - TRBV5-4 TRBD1 CASSFYAFRTGSPGELFF TGTGCCAGCAGCTTTTACGCCTTTCGGACAGGGTCCCCCGGGGAGCTGTTTTTT
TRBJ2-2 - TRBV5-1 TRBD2 CASSLTSGRSLGGELFF TGCGCCAGCAGCTTGACTAGCGGGAGATCCTTGGGCGGGGAGCTGTTTTTT
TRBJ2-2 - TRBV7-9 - CASFTGILAGELFF TGTGCGAGTTTCACAGGGATCCTGGCCGGGGAGCTGTTTTTT
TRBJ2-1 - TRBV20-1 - CSATGGEQFF TGCAGTGCTACAGGAGGTGAGCAGTTCTTC
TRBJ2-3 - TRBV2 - CASRGAGSTDTQYF TGTGCCAGCAGGGGGGCGGGTAGCACAGATACGCAGTATTTT
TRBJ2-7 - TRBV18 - CASSPPEGYEQYF TGTGCCAGCTCACCACCGGAGGGCTACGAGCAGTACTTC
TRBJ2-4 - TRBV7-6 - CASSLDGDVAKNIQYF TGTGCCAGCAGCTTAGACGGAGACGTAGCCAAAAACATTCAGTACTTC